Listed below are T cell receptor beta chains from one sample, sequenced in a study of blood T cell repertoires in COVID-19. Measured with immunoSEQ multiplex PCR; TCRdb has only the in-frame clones, and not every one. The data hold fewer than 35,000 clones, with nearly 90% observed a single time. Sequencing input: peripheral blood. The receptors come from a man aged 60 to 69 with active COVID-19. Each CDR3 is given without its conserved first and last residue.

v_call cdr3_length cdr3_aa
TRBV18 14 ASSPRDRWGNQPQH
TRBV4-3 16 ASSQDPSGTTNTGELF
TRBV5-5 13 ASSTDRSGGNTIY
TRBV27 13 ASSASTSGSGELF
TRBV19 12 ASTRFPGGNTIY
TRBV6-6 11 ASSTQGKQPQH
TRBV6-1 13 ASSEVGGSSYEQY
TRBV11-3 11 ASKKGKYNEQF
TRBV19 13 ASYRMTDMNTEAF
TRBV6-5 10 ASKRLVNIQY
TRBV6-2/TRBV6-3 12 ASSLVEGGQPQH
TRBV9 13 ASSVAGLASYEQY
TRBV28 13 ASRSAEGRGNEQY
TRBV5-6 11 ASSLGQYYGYT
TRBV7-9 12 ASSAQGGDYGYT